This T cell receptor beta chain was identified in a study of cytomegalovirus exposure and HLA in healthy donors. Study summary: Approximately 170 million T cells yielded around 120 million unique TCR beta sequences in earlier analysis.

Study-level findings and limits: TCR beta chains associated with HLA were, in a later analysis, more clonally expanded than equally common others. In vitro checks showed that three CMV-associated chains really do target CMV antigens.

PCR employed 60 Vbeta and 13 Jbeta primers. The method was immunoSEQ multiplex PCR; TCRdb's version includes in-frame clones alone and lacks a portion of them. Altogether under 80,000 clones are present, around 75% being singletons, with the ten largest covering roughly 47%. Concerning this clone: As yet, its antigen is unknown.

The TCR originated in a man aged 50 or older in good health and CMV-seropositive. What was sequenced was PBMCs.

CDR3 in amino acids: CASSLVGSYGYTF. CDR3 nucleotides: TGTGCCAGCAGTTTAGTAGGGAGCTATGGCTACACCTTC. The V gene is TRBV27, the J gene TRBJ1-2; D ambiguous. The CDR3 sequence is 13 residues long. Between the trimmed V and J ends, which lost 2 bases and 4 bases, there was a span of 8 bases. The V gene's germline CDR1 is MNHEY and CDR2 SMNVEV (reference sequence).